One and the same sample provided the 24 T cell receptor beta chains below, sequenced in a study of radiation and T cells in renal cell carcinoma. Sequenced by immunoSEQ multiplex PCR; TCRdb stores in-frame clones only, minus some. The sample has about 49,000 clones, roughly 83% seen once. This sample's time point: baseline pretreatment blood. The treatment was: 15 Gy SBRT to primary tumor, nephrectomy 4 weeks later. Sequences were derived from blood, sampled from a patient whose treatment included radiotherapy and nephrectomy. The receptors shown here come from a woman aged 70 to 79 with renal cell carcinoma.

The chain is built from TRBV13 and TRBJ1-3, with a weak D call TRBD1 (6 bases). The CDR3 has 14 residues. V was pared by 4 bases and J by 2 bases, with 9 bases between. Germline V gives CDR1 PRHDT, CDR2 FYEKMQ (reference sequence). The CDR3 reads CASSSRTAGNTIYF. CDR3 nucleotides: TGTGCCAGCAGCTCGAGGACAGCTGGAAACACCATATATTTT. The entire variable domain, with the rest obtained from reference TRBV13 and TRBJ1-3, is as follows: AAGVIQSPRHLIKEKRETATLKCYPIPRHDTVYWYQQGPGQDPQFLISFYEKMQSDKGSIPDRFSAQQFSDYHSELNMSSLELGDSALYFCASSSRTAGNTIYFGEGSWLTVV.

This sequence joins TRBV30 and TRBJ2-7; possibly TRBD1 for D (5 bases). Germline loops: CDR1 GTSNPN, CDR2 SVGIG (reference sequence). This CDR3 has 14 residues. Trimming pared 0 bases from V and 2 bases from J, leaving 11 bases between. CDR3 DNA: TGTGCCTGGAGTGTACAAGGGGCGACCTACGAGCAGTACTTC. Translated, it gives CAWSVQGATYEQYF.

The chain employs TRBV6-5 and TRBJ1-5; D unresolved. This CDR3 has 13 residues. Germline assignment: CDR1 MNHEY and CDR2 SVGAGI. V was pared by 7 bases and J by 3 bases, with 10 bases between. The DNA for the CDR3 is TGTGCCAGCACCCAAGGGTACAATCAGCCCCAGCATTTT. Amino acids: CASTQGYNQPQHF.

CDR3 nucleotides: TGCAGCGTACAGGGACCCACTGAAGCTTTCTTT. Protein product: CSVQGPTEAFF. The chain links TRBV29-1 to TRBJ1-1; D possibly corresponds to TRBD1 (6 bases). This CDR3 comprises 11 residues. The germline V gene has CDR1 SQVTM and CDR2 ANQGSEA. V was trimmed by 6 bases and J by 4 bases, leaving 9 bases between them.

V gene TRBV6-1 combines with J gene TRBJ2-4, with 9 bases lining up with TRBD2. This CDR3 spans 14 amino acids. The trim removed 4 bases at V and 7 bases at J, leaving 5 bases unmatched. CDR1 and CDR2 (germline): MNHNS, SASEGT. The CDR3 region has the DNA TGTGCCAGCAGTGCCTTGGCGGGGGGGAACATTCAGTACTTC. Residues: CASSALAGGNIQYF.

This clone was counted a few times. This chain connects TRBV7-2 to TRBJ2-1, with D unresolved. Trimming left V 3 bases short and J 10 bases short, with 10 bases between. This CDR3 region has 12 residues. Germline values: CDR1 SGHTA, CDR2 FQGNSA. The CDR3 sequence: CASSLASGEQFF. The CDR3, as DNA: TGTGCCAGCAGCTTGGCTAGTGGGGAGCAGTTCTTC.

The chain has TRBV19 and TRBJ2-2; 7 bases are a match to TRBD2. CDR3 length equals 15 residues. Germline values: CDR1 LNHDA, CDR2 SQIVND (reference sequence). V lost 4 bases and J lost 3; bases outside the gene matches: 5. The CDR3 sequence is CASSTTGGHTGELFF. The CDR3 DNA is TGTGCCAGTAGTACGACGGGGGGTCACACCGGGGAGCTGTTTTTT.

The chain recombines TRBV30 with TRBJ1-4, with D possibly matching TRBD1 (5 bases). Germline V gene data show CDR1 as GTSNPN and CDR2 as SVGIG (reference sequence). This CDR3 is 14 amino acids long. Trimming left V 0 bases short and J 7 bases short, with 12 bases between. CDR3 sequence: CAWSVGVSGEKLFF. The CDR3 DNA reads TGTGCCTGGAGTGTAGGGGTTAGCGGTGAAAAACTGTTTTTT. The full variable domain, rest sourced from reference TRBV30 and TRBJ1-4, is SQTIHQWPATLVQPVGSPLSLECTVEGTSNPNLYWYRQAAGRGLQLLFYSVGIGQISSEVPQNLSASRPQDRQFILSSKKLLLSDSGFYLCAWSVGVSGEKLFFGSGTQLSVL.

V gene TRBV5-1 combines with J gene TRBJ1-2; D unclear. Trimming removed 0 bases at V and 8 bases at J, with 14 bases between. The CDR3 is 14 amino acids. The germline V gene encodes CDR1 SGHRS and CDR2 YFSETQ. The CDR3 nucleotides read TGCGCCAGCAGCTTGGACCGATCCCTGAGGGGCTACACCTTC. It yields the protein CASSLDRSLRGYTF.

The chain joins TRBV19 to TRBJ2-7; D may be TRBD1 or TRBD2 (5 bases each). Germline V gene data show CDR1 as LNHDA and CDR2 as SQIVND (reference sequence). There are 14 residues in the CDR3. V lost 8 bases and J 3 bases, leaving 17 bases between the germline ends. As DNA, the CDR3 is TGTGCCAGTTCTGGGACGGACATCTACTACGAGCAGTACTTC. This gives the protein CASSGTDIYYEQYF.

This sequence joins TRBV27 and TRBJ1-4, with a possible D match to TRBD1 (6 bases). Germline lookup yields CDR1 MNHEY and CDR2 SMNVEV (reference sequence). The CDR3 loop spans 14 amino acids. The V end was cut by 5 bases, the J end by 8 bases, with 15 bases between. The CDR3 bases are TGTGCCAGCAGTCTGACAGGTAGTAGAGAAAAACTGTTTTTT. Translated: CASSLTGSREKLFF.

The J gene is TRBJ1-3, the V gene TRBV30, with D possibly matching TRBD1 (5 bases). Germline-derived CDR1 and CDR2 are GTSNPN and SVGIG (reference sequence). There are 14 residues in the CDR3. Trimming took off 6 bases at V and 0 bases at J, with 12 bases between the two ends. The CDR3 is CACQFGGSGNTIYF. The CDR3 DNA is TGTGCCTGCCAATTTGGGGGCTCTGGAAACACCATATATTTT.

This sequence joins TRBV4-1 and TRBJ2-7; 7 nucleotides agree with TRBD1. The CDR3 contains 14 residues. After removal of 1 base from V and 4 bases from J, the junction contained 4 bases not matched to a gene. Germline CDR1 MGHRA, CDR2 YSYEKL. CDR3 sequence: CASSQVTGIYEQYF. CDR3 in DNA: TGCGCCAGCAGCCAAGTGACAGGGATATACGAGCAGTACTTC.

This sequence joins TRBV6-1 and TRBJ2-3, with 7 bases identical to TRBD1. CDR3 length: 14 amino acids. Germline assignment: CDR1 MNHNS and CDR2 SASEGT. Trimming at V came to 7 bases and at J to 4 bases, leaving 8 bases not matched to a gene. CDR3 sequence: CASIVRGQADTQYF. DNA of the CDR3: TGTGCCAGCATAGTGAGGGGGCAGGCAGATACGCAGTATTTT.

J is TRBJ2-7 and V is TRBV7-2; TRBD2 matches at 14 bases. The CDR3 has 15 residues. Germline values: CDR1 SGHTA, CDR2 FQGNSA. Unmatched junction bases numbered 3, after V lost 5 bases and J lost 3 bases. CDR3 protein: CASSPGLAGVYEQYF. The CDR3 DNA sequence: TGTGCCAGCAGCCCGGGACTAGCGGGAGTCTACGAGCAGTACTTC.

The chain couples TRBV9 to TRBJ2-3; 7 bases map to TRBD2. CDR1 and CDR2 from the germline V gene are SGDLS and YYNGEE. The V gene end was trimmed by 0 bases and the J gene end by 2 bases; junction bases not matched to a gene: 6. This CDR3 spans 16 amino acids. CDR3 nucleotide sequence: TGTGCCAGCAGCGTAGAAGCTAGCGGATACACAGATACGCAGTATTTT. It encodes CASSVEASGYTDTQYF.

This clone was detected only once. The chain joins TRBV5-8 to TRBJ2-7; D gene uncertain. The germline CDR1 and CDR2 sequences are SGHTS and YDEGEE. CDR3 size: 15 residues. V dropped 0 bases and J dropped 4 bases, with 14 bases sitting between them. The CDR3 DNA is TGTGCCAGCAGCTTGGCGGCAGGTTCAGGATACGAGCAGTACTTC. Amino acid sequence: CASSLAAGSGYEQYF.

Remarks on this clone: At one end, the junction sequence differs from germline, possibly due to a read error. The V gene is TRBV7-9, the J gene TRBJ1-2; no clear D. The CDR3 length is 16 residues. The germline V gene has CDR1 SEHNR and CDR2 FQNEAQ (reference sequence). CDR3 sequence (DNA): TGTGCCAGCAGCTCGAAGAGTCCCCTAGGGAACTCTGGCTACACCTTC. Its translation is CASSSKSPLGNSGYTF.

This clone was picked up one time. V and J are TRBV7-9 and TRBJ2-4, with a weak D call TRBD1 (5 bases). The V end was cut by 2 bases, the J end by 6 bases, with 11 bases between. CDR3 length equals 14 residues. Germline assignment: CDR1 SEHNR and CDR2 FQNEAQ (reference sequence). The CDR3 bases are TGTGCCAGCAGCTTACCAGGGAATTTAAACATTCAGTACTTC. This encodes CASSLPGNLNIQYF.

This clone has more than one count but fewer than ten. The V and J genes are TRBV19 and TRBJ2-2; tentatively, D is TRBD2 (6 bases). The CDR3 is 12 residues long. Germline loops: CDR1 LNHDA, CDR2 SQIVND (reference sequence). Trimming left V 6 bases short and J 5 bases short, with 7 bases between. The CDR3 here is CASREGTGELFF. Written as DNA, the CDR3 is TGTGCCAGTAGGGAGGGGACCGGGGAGCTGTTTTTT.

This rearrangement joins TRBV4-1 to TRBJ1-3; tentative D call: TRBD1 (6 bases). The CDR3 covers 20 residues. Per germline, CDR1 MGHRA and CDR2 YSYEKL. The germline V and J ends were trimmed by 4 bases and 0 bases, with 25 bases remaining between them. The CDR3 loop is CASSRTRGLTTPSSGNTIYF. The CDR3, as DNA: TGCGCCAGCAGCCGAACCAGGGGACTGACTACCCCGAGCTCTGGAAACACCATATATTTT.

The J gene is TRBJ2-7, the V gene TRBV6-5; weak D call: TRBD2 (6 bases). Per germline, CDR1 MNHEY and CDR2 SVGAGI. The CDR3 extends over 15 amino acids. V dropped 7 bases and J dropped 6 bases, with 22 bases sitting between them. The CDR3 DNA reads TGTGCCAGCACCCAGGAAGGAGGAGGGAATAGCGAGCAGTACTTC. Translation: CASTQEGGGNSEQYF.

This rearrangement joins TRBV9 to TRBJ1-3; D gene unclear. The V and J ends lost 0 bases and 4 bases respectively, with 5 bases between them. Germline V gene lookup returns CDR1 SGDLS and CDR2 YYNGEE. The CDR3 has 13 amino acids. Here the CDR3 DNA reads TGTGCCAGCAGCGTAGCACCGGGAAACACCATATATTTT. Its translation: CASSVAPGNTIYF.

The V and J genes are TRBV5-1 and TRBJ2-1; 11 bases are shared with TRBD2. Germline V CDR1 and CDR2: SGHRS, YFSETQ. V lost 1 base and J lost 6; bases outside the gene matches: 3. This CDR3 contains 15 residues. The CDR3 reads CASSLRLAGSNEQFF. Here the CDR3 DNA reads TGCGCCAGCAGCTTGAGACTAGCGGGAAGCAATGAGCAGTTCTTC.